This T cell receptor beta chain was captured by sequencing in a study of early T cells in non-severe SARS-CoV-2 infection. The wider study: The chains were unpaired, and the sequenced material was bulk RNA from unsorted whole blood.

This clonotype has ten or more counts. Its antigen remains unidentified. Notes on the study in general: Missing private and CD4 specificities, VDJdb matching favored anti-spike CD8 responses.

This CDR3 is 12 amino acids long. Deletions cut 1 base from V and 10 bases from J, with 12 bases between. Germline values: CDR1 GTSNPN, CDR2 SVGIG (reference sequence). As part of library construction, unique molecular identifiers were attached to individual cDNA molecules. TCRdb fed the 5' RACE reads into MiXCR, producing one record per CDR3 protein. Altogether 65,000 to 75,000 distinct CDR3 sequences are present, 4.6% being singletons, with the ten largest covering roughly 3.6%. This sequence joins TRBV30 and TRBJ2-3; D is unresolved. The source was whole blood, collected at baseline. The receptor's source is an adult who was a healthcare worker with PCR-confirmed SARS-CoV-2 infection or an uninfected control (not recorded which). The donor label of this sample is uncertain. The CDR3 bases are TGTGCCTGGAGTGCCTTGGGTTTAGCGCAGTATTTT. It specifies CAWSALGLAQYF.